These 27 T cell receptor beta chains originate from one sample sequenced in a study of T cell repertoires in cytomegalovirus infection. Their antigens remain unidentified. TCRdb processed the reads anew with MiXCR; each CDR3 protein has one entry. The repertoire holds under 850,000 distinct CDR3 sequences, with roughly 36% as singletons. Sequenced here: cultured PBMCs, sampled from culture after CMV antigen stimulation. Source of these receptors: a human donor in good health (CMV status not recorded). Some clones in this sample may be carry-over from other donors' samples.

This clonotype was seen only a few times. V and J are TRBV12-3 or TRBV12-4 and TRBJ1-2; unclear D gene. The CDR3 is 13 residues long. V was trimmed by 6 bases and J by 1 base, leaving 9 bases between them. The DNA of the CDR3 is TGTGCCAGCAGCCCACGGTTTAACTATGGCTACACCTTC. This translates into CASSPRFNYGYTF.

This clonotype was found many times. This chain connects TRBV7-6 to TRBJ2-1; TRBD1 agrees at 7 bases. Germline V CDR1 and CDR2: SGHVS, FNYEAQ. The CDR3 sequence is 14 residues long. CDR3 sequence (DNA): TGTGCAGTAGGGGGCCGAAGCTCCTACAATGAGCAGTTCTTC. It encodes CAVGGRSSYNEQFF.

The rearrangement uses TRBV4-3 and TRBJ1-5; D might be TRBD1 (5 bases). The germline V gene encodes CDR1 LGHNA and CDR2 YSLEER. Trimming stripped 0 bases from V and 6 bases from J, with 9 bases between. CDR3 size: 14 residues. The CDR3 loop is CASSQEVGGQPQHF. DNA for the CDR3: TGCGCCAGCAGCCAAGAGGTGGGGGGTCAGCCCCAGCATTTT.

This chain connects TRBV27 to TRBJ2-5; 8 bases align to TRBD2. The germline V gene encodes CDR1 MNHEY and CDR2 SMNVEV (reference sequence). The CDR3 is 17 amino acids. The J segment lost 4 bases and the V segment lost 1 base, leaving 11 bases of the junction unmatched. The CDR3 bases are TGTGCCAGCAGTTTATTTGCGGGGGGTGGGCAGGGAGAGACCCAGTACTTC. Its translation is CASSLFAGGGQGETQYF.

This CDR3 is CASSPRGSRGYEQYF. The CDR3 DNA reads as TGTGCCAGCAGCCCCCGGGGGTCGCGGGGTTACGAGCAGTACTTC. This chain uses TRBV9 with TRBJ2-7, with D possibly matching TRBD2 (6 bases). This CDR3 is built from 15 residues. Trimming removed 4 bases from V and 4 bases from J, with 18 bases in between. Germline V gene lookup returns CDR1 SGDLS and CDR2 YYNGEE. Based on the CDR3 plus reference TRBV9 and TRBJ2-7, the full variable domain is DSGVTQTPKHLITATGQRVTLRCSPRSGDLSVYWYQQSLDQGLQFLIQYYNGEERAKGNILERFSAQQFPDLHSELNLSSLELGDSALYFCASSPRGSRGYEQYFGPGTRLTVT.

This clonotype was observed a few times. The chain uses TRBV7-6 and TRBJ2-1, with D perhaps matching TRBD1 (5 bases). Between the trimmed V and J ends, which lost 5 bases and 10 bases, there was a span of 15 bases. CDR1 SGHVS and CDR2 FNYEAQ come from the germline V gene. The CDR3 totals 13 residues. The CDR3 region has the DNA TGTGCCAGCAGCCAAATAGGGGTGGGGGAGCAGTTCTTC. This encodes CASSQIGVGEQFF.

The rearrangement uses TRBV3-1 and TRBJ1-2, with 7 nucleotides matching TRBD1. Germline V CDR1 and CDR2: LGHDT, YNNKEL (reference sequence). CDR3 length equals 14 residues. V was pared by 5 bases and J by 6 bases, with 9 bases of the junction left unmatched. The CDR3 reads CASSYDRDPNGYTF. CDR3 nucleotides: TGTGCCAGCAGCTACGACAGGGATCCTAATGGCTACACCTTC.

This clonotype was detected only a few times. The chain combines TRBV18 with TRBJ2-1; 9 positions match TRBD2. Germline V lookup: CDR1 KGHSH, CDR2 LQKENI. J was trimmed by 2 bases and V by 8 bases; bases with no gene match: 7. This CDR3 has 15 amino acids. The CDR3 sequence is CASVIRGGAYNEQFF. In DNA, the CDR3 is TGTGCCAGCGTCATACGCGGGGGGGCCTACAATGAGCAGTTCTTC.

The CDR3 here is CASSVEDLGPNSPLHF. The CDR3 DNA sequence: TGTGCCAGCAGTGTAGAGGATCTGGGGCCTAATTCACCCCTCCACTTT. The chain recombines TRBV2 with TRBJ1-6, with D maybe TRBD1 (5 bases). CDR3 length: 16 residues. V lost 4 bases, J lost 6 bases, and 16 bases lay in between. The germline V gene encodes CDR1 SNHLY and CDR2 FYNNEI. The complete variable domain, with remaining parts taken from reference TRBV2 and TRBJ1-6, reads EPEVTQTPSHQVTQMGQEVILRCVPISNHLYFYWYRQILGQKVEFLVSFYNNEISEKSEIFDDQFSVERPDGSNFTLKIRSTKLEDSAMYFCASSVEDLGPNSPLHFGNGTRLTVT.

The rearrangement uses TRBV12-3 or TRBV12-4 and TRBJ1-2; 7 nucleotides match TRBD1. V was clipped by 6 bases and J by 0 bases; unmatched bases: 10. The CDR3 length is 16 residues. The CDR3 loop reads CASSVGQGVTNYGYTF. CDR3 coding DNA: TGTGCCAGCAGCGTAGGTCAGGGGGTGACTAACTATGGCTACACCTTC.

The V and J genes are TRBV2 and TRBJ1-2, with 8 bases lining up with TRBD1. The CDR3 sequence is 12 residues long. Germline-derived CDR1 and CDR2 are SNHLY and FYNNEI. J was trimmed by 4 bases and V by 8 bases; bases with no gene match: 3. The CDR3 DNA follows: TGTGCCAGCGAGACAGGGGTCTATGGCTACACCTTC. Translation gives CASETGVYGYTF.

This clonotype was observed a few times. V usage is TRBV5-1 and J usage is TRBJ2-3, with 9 nucleotides matching TRBD2. Trimming removed 5 bases from V and 0 bases from J; junction bases left unmatched: 4. Germline loops: CDR1 SGHRS, CDR2 YFSETQ. The CDR3 length is 15 residues. CDR3 sequence (DNA): TGCGCCAGCAGTTTCGGACTAGCGAGCACAGATACGCAGTATTTT. Translated: CASSFGLASTDTQYF.

This sequence joins TRBV20-1 and TRBJ2-1; 12 positions agree with TRBD2. V trimming: 6 bases; J trimming: 8 bases; junction bases outside the gene matches: 8. Germline CDR1 is DFQATT and CDR2 is SNEGSKA (reference sequence). The CDR3 contains 14 residues. Here the CDR3 reads CSARRLAGAYEQFF. The CDR3, as DNA: TGCAGTGCCCGCCGACTAGCGGGAGCCTATGAGCAGTTCTTC.

The J gene is TRBJ2-5, the V gene TRBV19, with TRBD1 matching 7 bases. J was trimmed by 5 bases and V by 6 bases; bases with no gene match: 6. Germline V gene data show CDR1 as LNHDA and CDR2 as SQIVND (reference sequence). This CDR3 has 13 amino acids. CDR3 bases: TGTGCCAGTAGAGATGACAGGGATGAGACCCAGTACTTC. Protein product: CASRDDRDETQYF.

J is TRBJ1-6 and V is TRBV7-9; 10 nucleotides line up with TRBD1. This CDR3 has 14 residues. The germline V gene has CDR1 SEHNR and CDR2 FQNEAQ (reference sequence). V was pared by 3 bases and J by 10 bases, with 3 bases of the junction left unmatched. As DNA, the CDR3 is TGTGCCAGCAGCTTTGGGACAGGGGCCTCACCCCTCCACTTT. The encoded protein is CASSFGTGASPLHF.

This chain joins TRBV20-1 and TRBJ2-5; D may be TRBD1 or TRBD2 (5 bases each). The CDR3 extends over 12 amino acids. V lost 8 bases and J lost 4, with 14 bases in between. Germline V gene lookup returns CDR1 DFQATT and CDR2 SNEGSKA (reference sequence). The CDR3 region has the DNA TGCAGTCCTCAGGGACGCGGAGAGACCCAGTACTTC. Protein product: CSPQGRGETQYF.

The V call is TRBV7-6, the J call TRBJ2-7; tentatively, D is TRBD1 (5 bases). This CDR3 spans 11 amino acids. The germline CDR1 and CDR2 sequences are SGHVS and FNYEAQ. V was cut by 3 bases and J by 6 bases, with 6 bases left in between. CDR3 DNA sequence: TGTGCCAGCAGCTTCAGGGCCGAGCAGTACTTC. It encodes CASSFRAEQYF.

V gene TRBV4-2 combines with J gene TRBJ2-7, with 8 nucleotides matching TRBD2. The CDR3 spans 15 residues. Trimming removed 0 bases from V and 4 bases from J; junction bases left unmatched: 5. Per germline, CDR1 LGHNA and CDR2 YNFKEQ. In DNA, the CDR3 is TGTGCCAGCAGCCAAGAGTACGGGAGGGATTACGAGCAGTACTTC. This sequence encodes CASSQEYGRDYEQYF.

This clonotype was detected only a few times. The chain recombines TRBV19 with TRBJ1-5; 8 bases are a match to TRBD1. After removal of 9 bases from V and 11 bases from J, the junction contained 12 bases not matched to a gene. Germline V gives CDR1 LNHDA, CDR2 SQIVND (reference sequence). The CDR3 loop spans 13 amino acids. The CDR3 region has the DNA TGTGCCAGCTCAAGGACAGGGAGTTTGGCCCAGCATTTT. Amino acids: CASSRTGSLAQHF.

This clonotype showed up many times. For the CDR3, the DNA is TGTGCCAGCAGCTTAGTCTCAGCGGGACTTACCACAGATACGCAGTATTTT. The encoded protein is CASSLVSAGLTTDTQYF. The chain links TRBV7-2 to TRBJ2-3; TRBD2 matches 7 bases. CDR3 size: 17 residues. Unmatched junction bases numbered 9, after V lost 1 base and J lost 2 bases. From germline, CDR1 is SGHTA and CDR2 FQGNSA.

V is TRBV18 and J is TRBJ1-2; no definite D call. Germline V gene sequence: CDR1 KGHSH, CDR2 LQKENI. V was shortened by 3 bases and J by 7 bases, with 24 bases between the two germline ends. The CDR3 runs 17 residues. CDR3 sequence: CASSPDRTVSFILGYTF. The CDR3 DNA follows: TGTGCCAGCTCACCCGATCGGACGGTCTCCTTCATTCTTGGCTACACCTTC.

J is TRBJ1-4 and V is TRBV7-9; D may be TRBD1 (5 bases). This CDR3 is 15 amino acids long. Deletions cut 5 bases from V and 4 bases from J, with 14 bases between. Looked up from germline, CDR1 is SEHNR and CDR2 is FQNEAQ (reference sequence). CDR3 region: CASSPARVDNEKLFF. In nucleotides, the CDR3 is TGTGCCAGCAGCCCCGCCAGGGTAGATAATGAAAAACTGTTTTTT.

The chain combines TRBV5-4 with TRBJ2-3, with D perhaps assigned TRBD1 or TRBD2 (5 bases each). V was shortened by 4 bases and J by 2 bases, with 14 bases between the two germline ends. Germline V gene lookup returns CDR1 SGHNT and CDR2 YYREEE (reference sequence). This CDR3 is built from 15 residues. The CDR3 protein is CASSPRPGPTDTQYF. The DNA of the CDR3 is TGTGCCAGCAGCCCCCGGCCGGGGCCCACAGATACGCAGTATTTT.

This clonotype was detected many times. The chain recombines TRBV12-3 or TRBV12-4 with TRBJ2-5; TRBD1 matches 9 bases. There are 14 residues in the CDR3. Trimming took 6 bases from V and 5 from J; bases not matched to a gene: 7. The CDR3 sequence is CASSFRDREETQYF. The CDR3, as DNA: TGTGCCAGCAGCTTCCGGGACAGGGAGGAGACCCAGTACTTC.

The rearrangement joins TRBV10-3 to TRBJ2-1; 7 bases align to TRBD1. V lost 3 bases, J lost 5 bases, and 10 bases stayed unmatched. Germline CDR1 and CDR2: ENHRY and SYGVKD. There are 16 residues in the CDR3. The CDR3 region has the DNA TGTGCCATCAGTGAAGTGGGAACAGGGGCGGACAATGAGCAGTTCTTC. This sequence encodes CAISEVGTGADNEQFF.

The chain links TRBV7-2 to TRBJ1-1; 8 nucleotides align to TRBD1. The CDR3 runs 15 residues. After removal of 3 bases from V and 4 bases from J, the junction contained 7 bases not matched to a gene. The germline V gene has CDR1 SGHTA and CDR2 FQGNSA. The CDR3 DNA is TGTGCCAGCAGCTTCGGACAGGGTCTAGGCACTGAAGCTTTCTTT. As protein: CASSFGQGLGTEAFF.

The sample holds many counts of this clonotype. The J gene is TRBJ2-5, the V gene TRBV7-6, with D possibly matching TRBD2 (7 bases). The V and J ends lost 8 bases and 5 bases respectively, with 18 bases between them. This CDR3 spans 14 amino acids. Germline V gene lookup returns CDR1 SGHVS and CDR2 FNYEAQ. This chain's CDR3 is CASGERKGGETQYF. The CDR3 region has the DNA TGTGCCAGCGGAGAGCGCAAGGGGGGGGAGACCCAGTACTTC.